This is a list of T cell receptor beta chains from one sample in a study of blood T cell repertoires in COVID-19. Sequenced by immunoSEQ multiplex PCR; TCRdb stores in-frame clones only, minus some. Of 250,000 to 350,000 clones listed, roughly 87% are singletons. Sequenced material: PBMCs or T cells enriched from blood (not recorded which). Receptors were obtained from a woman younger than 35 who had recovered from COVID-19. Each CDR3 is given without its conserved first and last residue. Fields, in order: V gene, CDR3 length, J gene, CDR3 protein.

v_gene: TRBV6-5; len: 13; j_gene: TRBJ2-7; CDR3aa: ASSRGEAPPGEQY
v_gene: TRBV30; len: 16; j_gene: TRBJ1-6; CDR3aa: AWSSATARSSYNSPLH
v_gene: TRBV7-8; len: 11; j_gene: TRBJ2-1; CDR3aa: ASSHLADNEQF
v_gene: TRBV5-6; len: 12; j_gene: TRBJ1-5; CDR3aa: ASSLTATNQPQH
v_gene: TRBV4-3; len: 10; j_gene: TRBJ1-1; CDR3aa: ASSHRDSEAF
v_gene: TRBV2; len: 11; j_gene: TRBJ2-6; CDR3aa: ASSLSGANVLT
v_gene: TRBV7-2; len: 16; j_gene: TRBJ2-1; CDR3aa: ASSLALSPGLTDNEQF
v_gene: TRBV7-3; len: 16; j_gene: TRBJ1-1; CDR3aa: ASSLAVVAGGLNTEAF
v_gene: TRBV6-5; len: 11; j_gene: TRBJ2-7; CDR3aa: ATGTNLYYEQY
v_gene: TRBV7-2; len: 15; j_gene: TRBJ1-4; CDR3aa: ASSLEVDRGVHEKLF
v_gene: TRBV7-3; len: 14; j_gene: TRBJ1-2; CDR3aa: ASSLAPMGALEGYT
v_gene: TRBV7-9; len: 12; j_gene: TRBJ1-1; CDR3aa: ASSLTAQAIEAF
v_gene: TRBV10-3; len: 15; j_gene: TRBJ1-3; CDR3aa: AIRGTGGAHSGNTIY
v_gene: TRBV4-3; len: 11; j_gene: TRBJ2-7; CDR3aa: ASSQDRTYEQY
v_gene: TRBV7-6; len: 13; j_gene: TRBJ2-1; CDR3aa: ASSVASGPDNEQF
v_gene: TRBV11-2; len: 11; j_gene: TRBJ2-1; CDR3aa: ASSLVGGNEQF
v_gene: TRBV7-6; len: 15; j_gene: TRBJ2-3; CDR3aa: ASSPRLAGFSTDTQY
v_gene: TRBV4-1; len: 13; j_gene: TRBJ2-2; CDR3aa: ASSQDLGHFGELF
v_gene: TRBV24-1; len: 13; j_gene: TRBJ2-6; CDR3aa: ATSDRGRGANVLT
v_gene: TRBV9; len: 13; j_gene: TRBJ2-7; CDR3aa: ASSPVGGVGYEQY
v_gene: TRBV7-3; len: 14; j_gene: TRBJ2-2; CDR3aa: ASSLTSGKLPGELF
v_gene: TRBV28; len: 14; j_gene: TRBJ2-1; CDR3aa: ASSPKAGRGNNEQF
v_gene: TRBV5-6; len: 12; j_gene: TRBJ2-7; CDR3aa: ASSSLWASYEQY
v_gene: TRBV12-3/TRBV12-4; len: 10; j_gene: TRBJ2-7; CDR3aa: ASSFREAEQY
v_gene: TRBV29-1; len: 16; j_gene: TRBJ2-3; CDR3aa: SVAAGPRASGRTDTQY
v_gene: TRBV24-1; len: 13; j_gene: TRBJ2-5; CDR3aa: ATRGVQGSQETQY
v_gene: TRBV4-1; len: 14; j_gene: TRBJ2-3; CDR3aa: ASSAARLSNSDTQY
v_gene: TRBV7-2; len: 14; j_gene: TRBJ2-2; CDR3aa: ASRGLAGLRTGELF
v_gene: TRBV10-1; len: 13; j_gene: TRBJ1-2; CDR3aa: ASDRGSWRNYGYT
v_gene: TRBV7-3; len: 13; j_gene: TRBJ2-5; CDR3aa: ASTRSGGVSETQY
v_gene: TRBV28; len: 13; j_gene: TRBJ1-4; CDR3aa: ASRGTGGAREKLF
v_gene: TRBV9; len: 16; j_gene: TRBJ2-3; CDR3aa: ASSVDIASVSSTDTQY
v_gene: TRBV27; len: 12; j_gene: TRBJ1-5; CDR3aa: ASSQQGGNQPQH
v_gene: TRBV9; len: 17; j_gene: TRBJ2-1; CDR3aa: ASSVRLTGLSPSENEQF
v_gene: TRBV4-3; len: 16; j_gene: TRBJ2-1; CDR3aa: ASSQRTGDRVSSGEQF
v_gene: TRBV28; len: 14; j_gene: TRBJ1-1; CDR3aa: ASSSLDRGRITEAF
v_gene: TRBV9; len: 13; j_gene: TRBJ2-7; CDR3aa: ASSVGLTGSYEQY
v_gene: TRBV28; len: 11; j_gene: TRBJ1-2; CDR3aa: ASSLGGSYGYT